This T cell receptor beta chain was captured in a study of control samples from healthy donors and cancer patients (dated by TCRdb to the early 2020s). The receptor library was made with the immunoSEQ multiplex PCR assay. TCRdb took this table from immuneACCESS and kept in-frame rearrangements with V and J called. Such tables lack part of the clones; where checked against another copy, unresolved V genes explain under half of the gap, and the rest is unexplained. Across this sample there are some 120,000 clones, with 80% to 90% seen only once. The ten top clones hold around 1.1% of the sample. With regard to this clone: The target of this receptor is not known. Qualities for individual bases were not recorded, and no much larger clone is one base off.

The CDR3 covers 14 residues, taking in both the cysteine and the phenylalanine. Solely the CDR3 DNA is kept, with 42 bases framed from the first base. V is cut back by 4 bases and J by 4 bases, with 6 bases in the junction unmatched. The germline V gene encodes CDR1 LNHDA and CDR2 SQIVND (reference sequence). Sequenced sample: PBMCs. Here the chain combines TRBV19 and TRBJ1-1, with 7 middle bases fitting TRBD1. This TCR was sampled from a woman aged 45 to 65 with colorectal cancer. The CDR3 loop reads CASSTGQTPTEAFF. In nucleotide form, the sequence is TGTGCCAGTAGTACGGGACAGACCCCCACTGAAGCTTTCTTT.